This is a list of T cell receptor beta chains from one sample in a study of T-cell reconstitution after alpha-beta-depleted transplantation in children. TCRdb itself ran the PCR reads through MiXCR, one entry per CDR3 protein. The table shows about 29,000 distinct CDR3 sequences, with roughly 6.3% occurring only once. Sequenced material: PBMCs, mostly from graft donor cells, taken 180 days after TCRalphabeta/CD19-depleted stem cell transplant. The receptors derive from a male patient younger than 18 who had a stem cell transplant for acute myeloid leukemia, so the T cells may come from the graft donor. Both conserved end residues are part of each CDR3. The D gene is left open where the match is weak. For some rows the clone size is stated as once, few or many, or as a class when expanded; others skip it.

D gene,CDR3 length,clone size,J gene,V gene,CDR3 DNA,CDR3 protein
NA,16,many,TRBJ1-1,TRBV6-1,TGTGCCAGCACCTCCCCGGGGGGGCTGACGAACACTGAAGCTTTCTTT,CASTSPGGLTNTEAFF
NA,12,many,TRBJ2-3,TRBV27,TGTGCCAGCAGTTTTAGGGGGGATACGCAGTATTTT,CASSFRGDTQYF
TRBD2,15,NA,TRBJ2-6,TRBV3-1,TGTGCCAGCTGCCTCAGCGGGAGGGGGGCCAACGTCCTGACTTTC,CASCLSGRGANVLTF
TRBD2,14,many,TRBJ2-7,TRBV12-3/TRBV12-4,TGTGCCAGCAAACCTAGCGGGAGGGGCGCCGAGCAGTACTTC,CASKPSGRGAEQYF
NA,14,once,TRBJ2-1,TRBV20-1,TGCAGTGCCAGTAGTGGGAGTGCCAACAATGAGCAGTTCTTC,CSASSGSANNEQFF
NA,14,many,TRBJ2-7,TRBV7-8,TGTGCCAGCAACTCAGGCCACGGCGAGAGCGAGCAGTACTTC,CASNSGHGESEQYF
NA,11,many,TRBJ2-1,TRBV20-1,TGCAGTGCTCCCAGAACCGATGAGCAGTTCTTC,CSAPRTDEQFF
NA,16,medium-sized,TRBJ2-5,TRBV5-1,TGCGCCAGCGTCGAAACCCCCAAGCCGGGCAGAGAGACCCAGTACTTC,CASVETPKPGRETQYF
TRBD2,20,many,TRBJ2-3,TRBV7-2,TGTGCCAGCAGCTTAGCTACACTAGCGGGAGGCCGTTTCATCACAGATACGCAGTATTTT,CASSLATLAGGRFITDTQYF
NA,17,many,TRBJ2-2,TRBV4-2,TGTGCCAGCAGCCGGGTGAGGCGGGAAGGGGTCACCGGGGAGCTGTTTTTT,CASSRVRREGVTGELFF
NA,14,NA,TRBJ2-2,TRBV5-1,TGCGCCAGGAGCTTCTGGCTGTCCTCTTGGGAGCTGTTTTTT,CARSFWLSSWELFF
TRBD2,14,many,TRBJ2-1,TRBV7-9,TGTGCCAGCGCTGTAGCGGGGGGTTGGGATGAGCAGTTCTTC,CASAVAGGWDEQFF
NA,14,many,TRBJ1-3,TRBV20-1,TGCAGTGCTCGTCGGCCGACCTCTGGAAACACCATATATTTT,CSARRPTSGNTIYF
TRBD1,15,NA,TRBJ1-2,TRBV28,TGTGCCAGCAGTATAGCGGGACAGGGGAATTATGGCTACACCTTC,CASSIAGQGNYGYTF
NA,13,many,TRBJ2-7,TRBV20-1,TGCAGTGCTATAGGAAGGGCCCCGTACGAGCAGTACTTC,CSAIGRAPYEQYF
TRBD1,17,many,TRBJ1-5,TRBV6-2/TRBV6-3,TGTGCCAGCAGTTACTCGGGGACAGGAATTCACAATCAGCCCCAGCATTTT,CASSYSGTGIHNQPQHF
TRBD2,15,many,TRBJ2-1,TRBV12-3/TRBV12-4,TGTGCCAGCAGTTTAGGACTAGCGGGAACCAATGAGCAGTTCTTC,CASSLGLAGTNEQFF
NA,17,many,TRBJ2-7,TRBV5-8,TGTGCCAGCAGCCCCCTCGGGATTAGCGCCCACTCCTACGAGCAGTACTTC,CASSPLGISAHSYEQYF
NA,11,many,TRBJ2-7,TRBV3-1,TGTGCCAGCAGCCAAATCCACGAGCAGTACTTC,CASSQIHEQYF
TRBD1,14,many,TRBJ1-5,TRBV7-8,TGTGCCAGCAGCTTAGGGACAGGGAAGCAGCCCCAGCATTTT,CASSLGTGKQPQHF
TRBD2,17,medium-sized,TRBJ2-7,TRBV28,TGTGCCAGCAGTTTGGCCCGTAGAGCGGGAGTAGGCTACGAGCAGTACTTC,CASSLARRAGVGYEQYF
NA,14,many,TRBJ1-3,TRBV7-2,TGTGCCAGCAGCTCCCGGGCAGGGGGAAACACCATATATTTT,CASSSRAGGNTIYF
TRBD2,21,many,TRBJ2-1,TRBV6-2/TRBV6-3,TGTGCCAGCAGTTACTCAGTTGATCTAGCGGGATATGGGTTGTCCTACAATGAGCAGTTCTTC,CASSYSVDLAGYGLSYNEQFF
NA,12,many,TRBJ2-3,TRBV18,TGTGCCAGCTCACGGACATCAGATACGCAGTATTTT,CASSRTSDTQYF
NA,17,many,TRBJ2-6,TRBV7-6,TGTGCCAGCAGCTTAGGGGGTTATCCCTCTGGGGCCAACGTCCTGACTTTC,CASSLGGYPSGANVLTF
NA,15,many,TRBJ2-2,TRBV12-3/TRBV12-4,TGTGCCAGCAGTCCCCACGGACCGCTCACCGGGGAGCTGTTTTTT,CASSPHGPLTGELFF
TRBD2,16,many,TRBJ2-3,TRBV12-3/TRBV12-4,TGTGCCAGCAGTTTCGCCAGGACTAGCGACACAGATACGCAGTATTTT,CASSFARTSDTDTQYF
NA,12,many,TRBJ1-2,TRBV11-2,TGTGCCAGCAGTTTAGAGGGCTATGGCTACACCTTC,CASSLEGYGYTF
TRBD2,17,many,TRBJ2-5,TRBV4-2,TGTGCCAGCAGCCAAGATCCAGCGGGAGCGGGTCGGGAGACCCAGTACTTC,CASSQDPAGAGRETQYF
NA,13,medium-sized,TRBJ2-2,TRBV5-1,TGCGCCAGCAGCTTCGCCGGCACCGGGGAGCTGTTTTTT,CASSFAGTGELFF
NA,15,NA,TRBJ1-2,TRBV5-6,TGTGCCAGGAGCCCCGGCGTCCTCGGAGGCTATGGCTACACCTTC,CARSPGVLGGYGYTF
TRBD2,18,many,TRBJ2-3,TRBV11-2,TGTGCCAGCAGCCCGACGGGACTAGCGGGTGGGCCAGAAGATACGCAGTATTTT,CASSPTGLAGGPEDTQYF
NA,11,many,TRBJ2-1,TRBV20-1,TGCAGTGCGTTATTATGGGATGAGCAGTTCTTC,CSALLWDEQFF
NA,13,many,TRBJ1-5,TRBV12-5,TGTGCTAGTGGAAATCAGGGGAATCAGCCCCAGCATTTT,CASGNQGNQPQHF
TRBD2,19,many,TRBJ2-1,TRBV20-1,TGCAGTGCTAGAGACCAGGGGCTAGCGGGGGCGAGCTCCTACAATGAGCAGTTCTTC,CSARDQGLAGASSYNEQFF
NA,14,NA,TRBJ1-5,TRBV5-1,TGCGCCAGCAGCCCCGGCGGTAGCAATCAGCCCCAGCATTTT,CASSPGGSNQPQHF
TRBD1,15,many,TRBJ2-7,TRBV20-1,TGCAGTGCTATCGACTTACGGACAGGGGCCTACGAGCAGTACTTC,CSAIDLRTGAYEQYF
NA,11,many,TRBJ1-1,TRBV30,TGTGCCTGGGGGGAGTACACTGAAGCTTTCTTT,CAWGEYTEAFF
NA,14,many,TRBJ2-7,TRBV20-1,TGCAGTGCTAGTCGGGATCAGATTTGGGACGAGCAGTACTTC,CSASRDQIWDEQYF
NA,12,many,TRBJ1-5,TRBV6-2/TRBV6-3,TGTGCCAGCAGTTCACGCGGTCGGCCCCAGCATTTT,CASSSRGRPQHF